A selection of T cell receptor beta chains follows, all from one sample in a study of cytomegalovirus exposure and HLA in healthy donors. The method was immunoSEQ multiplex PCR; TCRdb's version includes in-frame clones alone and lacks a portion of them. Among roughly 150,000 clones listed, more than 70% were seen once. Specimen: PBMCs. These receptors all come from a man younger than 45 in good health and CMV-seropositive. Each CDR3 is given with its conserved first and last residue. A D gene is named only where the DNA matches it firmly.

d_gene: NA
v_gene: TRBV6-1
j_gene: TRBJ2-5
len: 11
CDR3aa: CASSSGVTQYF
CDR3nt: TGTGCCAGCAGTTCGGGAGTGACCCAGTACTTC

d_gene: TRBD2
v_gene: TRBV6-5
j_gene: TRBJ2-7
len: 13
CDR3aa: CASRTSGTYEQYF
CDR3nt: TGTGCCAGCAGGACTAGCGGAACTTACGAGCAGTACTTC

d_gene: NA
v_gene: TRBV9
j_gene: TRBJ1-3
len: 16
CDR3aa: CASSVALGHSGNTIYF
CDR3nt: TGTGCCAGCAGCGTAGCACTGGGGCACTCTGGAAACACCATATATTTT

d_gene: TRBD2
v_gene: TRBV7-8
j_gene: TRBJ2-2
len: 17
CDR3aa: CASSLELASGRAGELFF
CDR3nt: TGTGCCAGCAGCTTAGAACTCGCCAGCGGGAGGGCCGGGGAGCTGTTTTTT

d_gene: TRBD1
v_gene: TRBV7-8
j_gene: TRBJ2-4
len: 15
CDR3aa: CASSLVPGQGNIQYF
CDR3nt: TGTGCCAGCAGCTTGGTACCGGGACAGGGGAACATTCAGTACTTC

d_gene: NA
v_gene: TRBV4-1
j_gene: TRBJ1-1
len: 15
CDR3aa: CASSQDSILNTEAFF
CDR3nt: TGCGCCAGCAGCCAAGACTCTATTCTGAACACTGAAGCTTTCTTT

d_gene: NA
v_gene: TRBV5-5
j_gene: TRBJ2-3
len: 15
CDR3aa: CASSPVAINSDTQYF
CDR3nt: TGTGCCAGCAGCCCCGTAGCTATCAACTCAGATACGCAGTATTTT

d_gene: TRBD1
v_gene: TRBV9
j_gene: TRBJ2-3
len: 16
CDR3aa: CASSPRTGGASDTQYF
CDR3nt: TGTGCCAGCAGCCCAAGGACAGGGGGCGCGTCAGATACGCAGTATTTT

d_gene: TRBD2
v_gene: TRBV28
j_gene: TRBJ2-7
len: 14
CDR3aa: CASSLSLAAYEQYF
CDR3nt: TGTGCCAGCAGTTTATCACTAGCGGCGTACGAGCAGTACTTC

d_gene: NA
v_gene: TRBV18
j_gene: TRBJ2-7
len: 14
CDR3aa: CASHSSGTSGEQYF
CDR3nt: TGTGCCAGCCATTCGTCGGGAACCTCGGGGGAGCAGTACTTC

d_gene: NA
v_gene: TRBV15
j_gene: TRBJ1-5
len: 16
CDR3aa: CATSRTPGQDNQPQHF
CDR3nt: TGTGCCACCAGCAGGACCCCAGGCCAAGATAATCAGCCCCAGCATTTT

d_gene: NA
v_gene: TRBV7-2
j_gene: TRBJ2-3
len: 16
CDR3aa: CASSLQGGSGTDTQYF
CDR3nt: TGTGCCAGCAGCTTGCAAGGGGGAAGTGGCACAGATACGCAGTATTTT

d_gene: NA
v_gene: TRBV6-1
j_gene: TRBJ2-6
len: 15
CDR3aa: CASSEDSSGANVLTF
CDR3nt: TGTGCCAGCAGTGAAGACAGCTCTGGGGCCAACGTCCTGACTTTC

d_gene: TRBD2
v_gene: TRBV4-2
j_gene: TRBJ2-3
len: 15
CDR3aa: CASSRGEGPSDTQYF
CDR3nt: TGTGCCAGCAGCCGGGGGGAGGGCCCCTCAGATACGCAGTATTTT

d_gene: TRBD1
v_gene: TRBV5-1
j_gene: TRBJ1-2
len: 12
CDR3aa: CASSPTGSGYTF
CDR3nt: TGCGCCAGCAGCCCGACAGGGAGCGGCTACACCTTC

d_gene: TRBD1
v_gene: TRBV9
j_gene: TRBJ2-1
len: 14
CDR3aa: CASSAGQGGNEQFF
CDR3nt: TGTGCCAGCAGCGCCGGACAGGGGGGGAATGAGCAGTTCTTC

d_gene: NA
v_gene: TRBV15
j_gene: TRBJ1-1
len: 15
CDR3aa: CATSRDYGASTEAFF
CDR3nt: TGTGCCACCAGCAGAGATTACGGAGCGAGCACTGAAGCTTTCTTT

d_gene: TRBD1
v_gene: TRBV30
j_gene: TRBJ2-7
len: 15
CDR3aa: CAWSSGTGGIYEQYF
CDR3nt: TGTGCCTGGAGTTCAGGGACAGGGGGGATCTACGAGCAGTACTTC

d_gene: NA
v_gene: TRBV7-9
j_gene: TRBJ2-5
len: 15
CDR3aa: CASSSGDYGQETQYF
CDR3nt: TGTGCCAGCAGCTCGGGGGATTATGGACAAGAGACCCAGTACTTC

d_gene: TRBD1
v_gene: TRBV30
j_gene: TRBJ1-2
len: 11
CDR3aa: CALGQGGGYTF
CDR3nt: TGTGCCCTCGGACAGGGGGGCGGCTACACCTTC

d_gene: NA
v_gene: TRBV5-1
j_gene: TRBJ1-6
len: 16
CDR3aa: CASSLTGSSYNSPLHF
CDR3nt: TGCGCCAGCAGCTTGACGGGAAGCTCCTATAATTCACCCCTCCACTTT

d_gene: NA
v_gene: TRBV5-6
j_gene: TRBJ2-1
len: 13
CDR3aa: CASSEGRYNEQFF
CDR3nt: TGTGCCAGCAGCGAGGGCCGCTACAATGAGCAGTTCTTC